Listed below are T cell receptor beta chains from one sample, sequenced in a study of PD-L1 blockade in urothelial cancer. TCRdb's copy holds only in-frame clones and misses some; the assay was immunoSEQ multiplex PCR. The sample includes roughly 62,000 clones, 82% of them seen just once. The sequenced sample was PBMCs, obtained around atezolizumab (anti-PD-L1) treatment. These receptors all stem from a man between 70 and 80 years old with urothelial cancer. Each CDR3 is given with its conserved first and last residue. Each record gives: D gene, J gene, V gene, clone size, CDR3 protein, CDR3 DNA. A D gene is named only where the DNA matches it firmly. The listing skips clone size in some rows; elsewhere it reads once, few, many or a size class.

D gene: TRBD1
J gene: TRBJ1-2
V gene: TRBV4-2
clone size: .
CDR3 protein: CASSPRRGPSLGYTF
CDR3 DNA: TGTGCCAGCAGCCCGCGCAGGGGGCCATCTCTTGGCTACACCTTC

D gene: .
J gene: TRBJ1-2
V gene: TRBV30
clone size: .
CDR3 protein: CAWSSGGYGYTF
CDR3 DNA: TGTGCCTGGAGTTCGGGAGGCTATGGCTACACCTTC

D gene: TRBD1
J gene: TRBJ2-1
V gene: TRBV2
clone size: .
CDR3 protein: CASTGTGFGSNQQFF
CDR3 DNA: TGTGCCAGCACCGGGACAGGGTTTGGGTCAAATCAGCAGTTCTTC

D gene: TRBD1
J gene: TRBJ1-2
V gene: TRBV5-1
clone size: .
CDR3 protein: CASSLSTGGDYGYTF
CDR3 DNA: TGCGCCAGCAGCTTGTCGACAGGGGGCGACTATGGCTACACCTTC

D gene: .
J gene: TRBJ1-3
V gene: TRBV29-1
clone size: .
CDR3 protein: CSAGGDGYSGNTIYF
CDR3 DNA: TGCAGCGCCGGCGGGGACGGTTACTCTGGAAACACCATATATTTT

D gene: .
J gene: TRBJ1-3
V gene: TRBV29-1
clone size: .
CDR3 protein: CSVDVGGSGNTIYF
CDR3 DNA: TGCAGCGTTGATGTGGGGGGGTCTGGAAACACCATATATTTT

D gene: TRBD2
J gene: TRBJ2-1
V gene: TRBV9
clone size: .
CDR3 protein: CASSLLAGGRNEQFF
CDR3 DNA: TGTGCCAGCAGCTTACTAGCGGGAGGAAGGAATGAGCAGTTCTTC

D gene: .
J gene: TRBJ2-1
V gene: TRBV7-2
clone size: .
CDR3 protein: CASSLGGTEQFF
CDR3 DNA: TGTGCCAGCAGCTTAGGCGGGACTGAGCAGTTCTTC

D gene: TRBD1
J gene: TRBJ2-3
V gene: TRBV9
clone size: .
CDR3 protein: CASTPRGQGGSTDTQYF
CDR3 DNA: TGTGCCAGCACCCCTAGGGGACAGGGTGGCAGCACAGATACGCAGTATTTT

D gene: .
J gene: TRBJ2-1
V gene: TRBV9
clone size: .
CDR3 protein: CASSVQGAGNEQFF
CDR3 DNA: TGTGCCAGCAGCGTACAAGGGGCAGGGAATGAGCAGTTCTTC

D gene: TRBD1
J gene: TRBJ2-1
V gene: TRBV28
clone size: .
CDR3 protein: CASQGAVAYNEQFF
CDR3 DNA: TGTGCCAGCCAGGGGGCGGTCGCCTACAATGAGCAGTTCTTC

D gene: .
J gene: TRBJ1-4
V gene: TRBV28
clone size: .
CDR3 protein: CASSPGVKLFF
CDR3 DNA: TGTGCCAGCAGTCCCGGTGTAAAACTGTTTTTT

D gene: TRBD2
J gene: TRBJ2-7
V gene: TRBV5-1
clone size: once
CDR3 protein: CASSLEQREFYEQYF
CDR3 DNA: TGCGCCAGCAGCTTGGAGCAGCGGGAGTTTTACGAGCAGTACTTC

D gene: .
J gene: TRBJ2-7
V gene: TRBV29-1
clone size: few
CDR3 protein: CSVDLGLKGEQYF
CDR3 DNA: TGCAGCGTTGATCTTGGGTTGAAGGGGGAGCAGTACTTC

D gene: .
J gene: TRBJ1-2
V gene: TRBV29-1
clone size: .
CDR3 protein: CSVALNYGYTF
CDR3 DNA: TGCAGCGTTGCTCTCAACTATGGCTACACCTTC

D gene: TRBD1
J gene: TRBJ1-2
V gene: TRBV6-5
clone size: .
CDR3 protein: CASSYWDRGNYGYTF
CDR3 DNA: TGTGCCAGCAGTTACTGGGACAGGGGTAACTATGGCTACACCTTC

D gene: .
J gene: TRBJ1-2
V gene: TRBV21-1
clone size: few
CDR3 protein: CASSKAGTGAGGYTF
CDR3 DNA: TGTGCCAGCAGCAAAGCAGGGACAGGGGCTGGCGGCTACACCTTC

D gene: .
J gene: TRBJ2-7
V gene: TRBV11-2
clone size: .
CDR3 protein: CASSFLRVAHEQYF
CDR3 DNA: TGTGCCAGCAGCTTCCTCAGGGTAGCCCACGAGCAGTACTTC

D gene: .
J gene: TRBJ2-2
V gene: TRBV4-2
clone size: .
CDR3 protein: CASSQAGGNTGELFF
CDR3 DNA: TGTGCCAGCAGCCAAGCGGGGGGCAACACCGGGGAGCTGTTTTTT

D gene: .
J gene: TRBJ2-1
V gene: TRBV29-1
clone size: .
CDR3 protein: CSGGNRREQFF
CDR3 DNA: TGCAGCGGCGGTAACAGGCGTGAGCAGTTCTTC

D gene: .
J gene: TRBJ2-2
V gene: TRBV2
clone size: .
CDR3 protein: CASSGSRRNTGELFF
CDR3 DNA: TGTGCCAGCAGTGGTTCTCGGAGGAACACCGGGGAGCTGTTTTTT

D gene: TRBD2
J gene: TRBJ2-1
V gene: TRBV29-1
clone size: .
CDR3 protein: CSVEELAGVGEQFF
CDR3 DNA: TGCAGCGTTGAAGAACTAGCGGGAGTGGGTGAGCAGTTCTTC

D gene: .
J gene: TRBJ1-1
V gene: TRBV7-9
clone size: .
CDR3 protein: CASSRGAGIDTEAFF
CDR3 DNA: TGTGCCAGCAGCAGAGGTGCGGGGATAGACACTGAAGCTTTCTTT

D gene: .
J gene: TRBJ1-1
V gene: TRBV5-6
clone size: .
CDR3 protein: CASSLLWNTEAFF
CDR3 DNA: TGTGCCAGCAGCTTGCTTTGGAACACTGAAGCTTTCTTT

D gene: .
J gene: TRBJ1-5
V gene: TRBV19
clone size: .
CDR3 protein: CASSLSNQPQHF
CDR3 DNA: TGTGCCAGTAGCCTTAGCAATCAGCCCCAGCATTTT

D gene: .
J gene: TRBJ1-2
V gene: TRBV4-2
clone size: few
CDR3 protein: CASSQSGGGSDGYTF
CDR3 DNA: TGTGCCAGCAGCCAATCCGGGGGAGGGTCGGATGGCTACACCTTC